This TCR beta chain derives from a study of early T cells in non-severe SARS-CoV-2 infection listed by TCRdb under 2021. About the investigation overall: Because TCR sequencing was done on bulk RNA from unsorted whole blood, the alpha and beta chains could not be paired.

For this clonotype: It has no known antigen specificity. One base away there is no much larger clone; base qualities are not given.

Library prep was done by 5' RACE. The instrument was a NextSeq 500. Unique molecular identifiers were attached to individual cDNA molecules in the TCR library protocol so that sequencing error and PCR bias could be corrected. Sequencing covered both TCR alpha and beta chains, and within each sample the abundances of alpha and beta sequences were tightly co-correlated. For the original study's pipeline: Decombinator V4 was used to annotate the V gene, J gene and CDR3 of the TCR sequences. TCRs were defined as expanded if a significant change between any two time points was detected under a Poisson model with p below 0.0001. TCR abundances were normalised to the total number of TCRs sequenced in each sample and reported as counts per million. MAIT TCRs were defined by TRAV1-2 paired with TRAJ12, TRAJ20 or TRAJ33, and iNKT TCRs by TRAV10 paired with TRAJ18. VDJdb, accessed on 1 November 2021, was searched for TCRs annotated for CMV, EBV and SARS-CoV-2, and TCRs annotated for more than one antigen were excluded. TCRdb took the public reads, trimmed them with fastp at Q25, ran MiXCR for clone calling and kept in-frame beta chains. Rows with one shared CDR3 protein collapse into an entry with the most common genes and DNA. The V and J calls reflect TCRdb's pipeline rather than the authors' work. The sample profile shows 100,000 or so distinct CDR3 sequences; roughly 15% of them were found once. The ten largest account for around 4.9% of the sample.

Overall results and qualifications from the work: VDJdb matching was skewed toward anti-spike CD8 responses and likely underestimated virus-specific expansions, missing private and CD4 specificities.

CDR1 is given as SGHRS and CDR2 as YFSETQ, both from the germline V gene. V and J are truncated by 6 bases and 1 base respectively, leaving an intervening sequence of 10 bases. The CDR3 goes from the cysteine to the phenylalanine over 13 residues. The sequence is cut down to CDR3 DNA, 39 bases in frame from base 1. A case-control design nested within a healthcare worker cohort in London, UK, was used, with weekly nasopharyngeal swab PCR tests and blood sampling performed. Between 23 and 31 March 2020, the week of the UK lockdown, healthcare workers were enrolled and then followed up weekly for as long as 16 weeks.

The sequence joins TRBV5-1 to TRBJ1-1; the D gene assignment is ambiguous. This sequence originates from an adult who was a healthcare worker with PCR-confirmed SARS-CoV-2 infection or an uninfected control (not recorded which). The sample in question was whole blood, obtained at baseline. The DNA sequence is as follows: TGCGCCAGCACCCACCCAGGGAACACTGAAGCTTTCTTT. The translation is CASTHPGNTEAFF.